This T cell receptor beta chain is from a study of T cells after yellow fever vaccination. Points from the study as a whole: Most clones from primary vaccination were detected again post-booster (almost 98% CD4, about 85% CD8).

Germline V CDR1 and CDR2: PRHDT, FYEKMQ (reference sequence). The CDR3 runs 14 residues. V lost 1 base to trimming and J lost 2 bases, with 7 bases between them. As TCR cDNA was made by 5'RACE template switching, a universal primer site and UMIs were added. TCRdb re-derived calls from the 5' RACE reads in MiXCR, one entry per CDR3 protein. The data contain 95,000 to 100,000 distinct CDR3 sequences, approximately 5.5% of them seen just once; the ten biggest clones take up roughly 41%. This clonotype was counted once. Its antigen is currently unknown. The receptor comes from a man younger than 35 who received the YFV17D yellow fever vaccine. The specimen comprised CD8+ T cells sorted from PBMCs, sampled 10 days after the yellow fever booster vaccination. The gene calls are TRBV13 and TRBJ2-3, with D uncertain. The CDR3 loop reads CASSLDGFTDTQYF. The CDR3 region has the DNA TGTGCCAGCAGCTTAGACGGGTTCACAGATACGCAGTATTTT.